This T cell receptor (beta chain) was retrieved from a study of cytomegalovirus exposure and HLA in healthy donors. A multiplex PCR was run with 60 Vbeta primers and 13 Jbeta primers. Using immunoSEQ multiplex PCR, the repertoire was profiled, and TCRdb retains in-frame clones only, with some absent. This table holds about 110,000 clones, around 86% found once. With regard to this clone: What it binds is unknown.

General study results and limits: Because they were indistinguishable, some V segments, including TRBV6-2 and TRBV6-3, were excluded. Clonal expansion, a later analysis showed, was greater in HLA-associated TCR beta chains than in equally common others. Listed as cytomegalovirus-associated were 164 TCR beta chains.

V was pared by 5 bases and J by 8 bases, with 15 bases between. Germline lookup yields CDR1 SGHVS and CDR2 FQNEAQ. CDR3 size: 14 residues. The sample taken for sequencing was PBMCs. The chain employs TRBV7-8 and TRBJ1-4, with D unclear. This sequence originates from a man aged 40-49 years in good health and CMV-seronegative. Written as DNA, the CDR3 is TGTGCCAGCAGCCCGCTTGTTCGAGAAGAAAAACTGTTTTTT. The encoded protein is CASSPLVREEKLFF.